This T cell receptor beta chain was documented in a study of T cell repertoires in cytomegalovirus infection. Using its own MiXCR run on the reads, TCRdb lists one record per CDR3 protein. This table has about 740,000 distinct CDR3 sequences, under 40% appearing once. This clonotype has a handful of counts. Germline V gene lookup returns CDR1 SNHLY and CDR2 FYNNEI. V lost 7 bases and J lost 2, with 11 bases in between. This CDR3 is 14 amino acids long. The clonotype originates from a human donor in good health (CMV status not recorded). Some clones in this sample may be carry-over from other donors' samples. Source material: PBMCs. The chain uses TRBV2 and TRBJ2-2, with D possibly TRBD1 on 5 matching bases. CDR3 DNA sequence: TGTGCCAGCAACCAGGGTCTTAACACCGGGGAGCTGTTTTTT. This gives the protein CASNQGLNTGELFF.